This T cell receptor beta chain is drawn from a study of blood T cell repertoires in COVID-19. The wider study: PBMCs, B-cell-depleted T cells, or T cells provided the cDNA or gDNA that made up the material.

V was clipped by 4 bases and J by 7 bases, with 13 bases between them. CDR1 is MNHEY, CDR2 SMNVEV, per germline (reference sequence). The CDR3 contains 13 residues. TCRdb keeps only in-frame clones here, not all; method: immunoSEQ multiplex PCR. This sample has 50,000 to 75,000 clones, with over 60% found just once. The J gene is TRBJ1-2, the V gene TRBV27; no clear D. Sequenced: peripheral blood. The source is a human donor in a cohort sampled during active COVID-19. CDR3 protein: CASSSRLRGGYTF. For the CDR3, the DNA is TGTGCCAGCAGTTCACGCCTCCGGGGTGGCTACACCTTC.